A selection of T cell receptor beta chains follows, all from one sample in a study of blood T cell repertoires in COVID-19. Clones were read by immunoSEQ multiplex PCR, and TCRdb kept only the in-frame ones, dropping some. The sample records some 57,000 clones, 90% being singletons. The material sequenced was peripheral blood. Source of these receptors: a man aged 60-69 years with active COVID-19. The CDR3 runs from the conserved cysteine through the conserved F or W. The order of the fields is V gene, CDR3 length, J gene, CDR3 protein.

>TRBV7-8|16|TRBJ2-1
CASSPRAGGTYNEQFF
>TRBV6-1|16|TRBJ1-2
CASSEATTGGIYGYTF
>TRBV24-1|13|TRBJ2-7
CATSDDRGYEQYF
>TRBV6-6|15|TRBJ2-1
CASSLSGTENRKQFF
>TRBV9|15|TRBJ2-5
CASSVLGGSRETQYF
>TRBV25-1|11|TRBJ1-1
CASNGDPGAFF
>TRBV4-2|14|TRBJ1-5
CASSQERGAQPQHF
>TRBV7-2|16|TRBJ2-5
CASSLGLAGGQETQYF
>TRBV7-9|14|TRBJ2-7
CASSLEFERDEQYF
>TRBV5-1|16|TRBJ2-2
CASSLDSRANTGELFF
>TRBV11-3|13|TRBJ1-1
CASSLDRTAEAFF
>TRBV24-1|14|TRBJ1-2
CATSDFSRDYGYTF
>TRBV2|14|TRBJ2-7
CASSEGLGRYEQYF
>TRBV5-5|14|TRBJ1-3
CASTWDSSGNTIYF
>TRBV10-3|12|TRBJ2-5
CATWDFQETQYF
>TRBV3-1/TRBV3-2|18|TRBJ2-2
CASSQGSVRRQSTGELFF